This T cell receptor beta chain is drawn from a study of blood T cell repertoires in COVID-19. Some clones are missing from TCRdb's copy, which holds only in-frame ones; the method was immunoSEQ multiplex PCR. The repertoire holds over 45,000 clones, approximately 84% seen once, with about 4% in the top ten. The CDR3 contains 11 residues. Germline assignment: CDR1 SNHLY and CDR2 FYNNEI. V gave up 6 bases and J gave up 3 bases, with 5 bases separating them. Sequencing input: peripheral blood. The origin of this receptor is a man aged 45-60 years with active COVID-19. The chain couples TRBV2 to TRBJ1-2; D uncertain. In DNA, the CDR3 is TGTGCCAGCAGCACAGACTATGGCTACACCTTC. Protein product: CASSTDYGYTF.